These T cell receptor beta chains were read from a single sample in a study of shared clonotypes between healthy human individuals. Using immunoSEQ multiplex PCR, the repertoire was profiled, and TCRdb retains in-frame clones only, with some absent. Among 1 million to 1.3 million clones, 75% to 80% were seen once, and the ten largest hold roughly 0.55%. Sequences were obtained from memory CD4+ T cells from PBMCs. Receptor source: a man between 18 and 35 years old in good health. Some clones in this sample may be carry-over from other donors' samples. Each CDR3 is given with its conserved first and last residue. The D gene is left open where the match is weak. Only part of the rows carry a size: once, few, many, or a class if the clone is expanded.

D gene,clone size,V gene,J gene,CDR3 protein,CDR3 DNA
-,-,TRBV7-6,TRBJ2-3,CASSTPSRTDTQYF,TGTGCCAGCAGCACACCGTCCCGCACAGATACGCAGTATTTT
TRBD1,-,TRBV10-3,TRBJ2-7,CAISLDRGYEQYF,TGTGCCATCAGCCTGGACAGGGGATACGAGCAGTACTTC
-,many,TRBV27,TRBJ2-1,CASSTKVGRRTYNEQFF,TGTGCCAGCAGCACAAAGGTAGGGCGCCGTACCTACAATGAGCAGTTCTTC
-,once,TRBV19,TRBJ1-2,CASSRRQGNYGYTF,TGTGCCAGTAGTAGAAGGCAGGGAAACTATGGCTACACCTTC
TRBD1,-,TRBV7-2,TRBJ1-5,CASSLSRQGSQPQHF,TGTGCCAGCAGCCTAAGCAGACAGGGTTCACAGCCCCAGCATTTT
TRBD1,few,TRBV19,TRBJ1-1,CASSIGTVPRAFF,TGTGCCAGTAGTATCGGGACAGTCCCCCGAGCTTTCTTT
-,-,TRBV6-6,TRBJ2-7,CASSYTRAYPYEQYF,TGTGCCAGCAGTTACACCAGGGCTTACCCCTACGAGCAGTACTTC
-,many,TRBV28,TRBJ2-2,CASRMQNTGELFF,TGTGCCAGCAGGATGCAGAACACCGGGGAGCTGTTTTTT
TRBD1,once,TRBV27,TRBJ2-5,CASRGTGAEQETQYF,TGTGCCAGCAGAGGGACAGGGGCCGAACAAGAGACCCAGTACTTC
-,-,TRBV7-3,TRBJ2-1,CASSLRGRLSEQFF,TGTGCCAGCAGCTTAAGGGGGCGATTAAGTGAGCAGTTCTTC
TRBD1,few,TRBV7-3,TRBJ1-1,CASSPGTGGADTEAFF,TGTGCCAGCAGCCCCGGGACAGGGGGCGCCGATACTGAAGCTTTCTTT
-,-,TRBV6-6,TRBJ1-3,CASSYSRGSGNTIYF,TGTGCCAGCAGTTACTCGCGGGGATCGGGAAACACCATATATTTT
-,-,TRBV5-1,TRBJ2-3,CASSLAGGYGTDTQYF,TGCGCCAGCAGCTTGGCGGGCGGGTACGGCACAGATACGCAGTATTTT
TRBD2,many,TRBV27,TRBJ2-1,CASVRLATDNEQFF,TGTGCCAGCGTTAGACTAGCGACTGACAATGAGCAGTTCTTC
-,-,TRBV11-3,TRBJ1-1,CASSRGPNTEAFF,TGTGCCAGCAGCCGCGGACCTAACACTGAAGCTTTCTTT
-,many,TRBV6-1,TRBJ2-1,CASSESGPQFF,TGTGCCAGCAGTGAATCCGGGCCGCAGTTCTTC
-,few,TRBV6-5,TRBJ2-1,CASSYGQLNYNEQFF,TGTGCCAGCAGTTACGGACAGTTGAACTACAATGAGCAGTTCTTC
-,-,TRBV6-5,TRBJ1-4,CASSDGTLNEKLFF,TGTGCCAGCAGCGACGGGACCTTAAATGAAAAACTGTTTTTT
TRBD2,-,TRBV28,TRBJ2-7,CASSKTSGKSYEQYF,TGTGCCAGCAGTAAGACTAGCGGGAAATCCTACGAGCAGTACTTC
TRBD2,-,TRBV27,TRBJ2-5,CASSQVRGGETQYF,TGTGCCAGCAGCCAAGTCCGGGGAGGGGAGACCCAGTACTTC
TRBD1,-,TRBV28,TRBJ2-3,CASSFTGQGTDTQYF,TGTGCCAGCAGTTTTACGGGACAGGGAACAGATACGCAGTATTTT
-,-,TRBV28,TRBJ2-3,CASSPSGGLGDTQYF,TGTGCCAGCAGTCCCTCTGGGGGATTGGGAGATACGCAGTATTTT
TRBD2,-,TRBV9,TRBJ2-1,CASSVGGRGIYNEQFF,TGTGCCAGCAGCGTAGGAGGGCGGGGGATCTACAATGAGCAGTTCTTC
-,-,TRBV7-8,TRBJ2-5,CASSTTGYSVRGGTQYF,TGTGCCAGCAGCACCACTGGTTATTCCGTCCGAGGGGGGACCCAGTACTTC
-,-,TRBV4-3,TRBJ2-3,CASSQSAGGRVDTQYF,TGCGCCAGCAGCCAGAGCGCTGGAGGGAGAGTAGATACGCAGTATTTT
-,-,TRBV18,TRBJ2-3,CASSPGLNSMQYF,TGTGCCAGCTCACCGGGGTTAAACTCTATGCAGTATTTT
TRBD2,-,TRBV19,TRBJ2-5,CASSMGLAGGETQYF,TGTGCCAGTAGTATGGGACTAGCGGGAGGAGAGACCCAGTACTTC
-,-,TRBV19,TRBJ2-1,CASSGGAQATEQFF,TGTGCCAGCTCTGGGGGGGCACAGGCAACTGAGCAGTTCTTC
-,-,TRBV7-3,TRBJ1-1,CASSLAARNTEAFF,TGTGCCAGCAGCTTAGCCGCTAGGAACACTGAAGCTTTCTTT
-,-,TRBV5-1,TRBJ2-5,CASRRFGQIGGETQYF,TGCGCCAGCAGGAGGTTCGGACAGATAGGAGGAGAGACCCAGTACTTC
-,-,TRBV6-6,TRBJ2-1,CASSHINEQFF,TGTGCCAGCAGCCATATCAATGAGCAGTTCTTC
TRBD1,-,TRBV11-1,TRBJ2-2,CASSPRDRVPARELFF,TGTGCCAGCAGCCCCCGAGACAGGGTCCCCGCCCGGGAGCTGTTTTTT
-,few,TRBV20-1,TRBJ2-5,CSVSGETQYF,TGCAGTGTAAGCGGAGAGACCCAGTACTTC
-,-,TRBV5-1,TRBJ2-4,CASSLEAGSDIQYF,TGCGCCAGCAGCTTGGAGGCGGGGTCGGACATTCAGTACTTC
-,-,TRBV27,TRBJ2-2,CAGLRHATNTGELFF,TGTGCCGGCCTTCGACACGCCACGAACACCGGGGAGCTGTTTTTT
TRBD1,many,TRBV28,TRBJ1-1,CASSGTGREAFF,TGTGCCAGCAGCGGGACAGGGCGAGAAGCTTTCTTT
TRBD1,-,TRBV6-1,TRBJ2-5,CASSEDRGWKTQYF,TGTGCCAGCAGTGAAGACAGGGGATGGAAGACCCAGTACTTC
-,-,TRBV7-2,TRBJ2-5,CASSPRTVKETQYF,TGTGCCAGCAGCCCACGGACAGTAAAAGAGACCCAGTACTTC
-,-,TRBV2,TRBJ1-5,CASSDMAGNQPQHF,TGTGCCAGCAGTGATATGGCGGGCAATCAGCCCCAGCATTTT
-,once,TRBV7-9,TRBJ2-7,CASSLAEGGNSYEQYF,TGTGCCAGCAGCTTAGCGGAGGGGGGGAACTCCTACGAGCAGTACTTC
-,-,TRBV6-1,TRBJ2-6,CAILESGANVLTF,TGTGCCATCCTGGAATCTGGGGCCAACGTCCTGACTTTC
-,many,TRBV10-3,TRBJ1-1,CAISGSGHSMNTEAFF,TGTGCCATCAGTGGGTCGGGACACTCTATGAACACTGAAGCTTTCTTT
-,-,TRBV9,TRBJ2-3,CASSVRYGRQDTQYF,TGTGCCAGCAGCGTAAGGTACGGCCGTCAGGATACGCAGTATTTT
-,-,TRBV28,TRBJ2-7,CATAGQRRSEQYF,TGTGCCACCGCAGGGCAGCGCCGCTCCGAGCAGTACTTC
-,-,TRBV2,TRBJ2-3,CASCATTDTQYF,TGTGCCAGCTGTGCGACCACAGATACGCAGTATTTT
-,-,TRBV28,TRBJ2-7,CASSPGYEQYF,TGTGCCAGCAGCCCCGGGTACGAGCAGTACTTC
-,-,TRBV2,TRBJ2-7,CASRPGRDSYEQYF,TGTGCCAGCAGACCCGGACGGGACTCCTACGAGCAGTACTTC
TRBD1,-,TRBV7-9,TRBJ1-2,CASSLGPGQGAGYGYTF,TGTGCCAGCAGCTTAGGACCGGGACAGGGGGCTGGCTATGGCTACACCTTC
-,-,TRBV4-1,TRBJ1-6,CASSPANSPLHF,TGCGCCAGCAGCCCCGCAAATTCACCCCTCCACTTT
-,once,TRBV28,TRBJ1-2,CAGGGGAPNYGYTF,TGTGCCGGGGGGGGAGGAGCTCCTAACTATGGCTACACCTTC
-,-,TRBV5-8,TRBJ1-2,CASSLGGVNYGYTF,TGTGCCAGCAGCTTGGGAGGGGTTAACTATGGCTACACCTTC
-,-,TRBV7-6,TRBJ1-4,CASSLEAINEKLFF,TGTGCCAGCAGCTTAGAGGCGATTAATGAAAAACTGTTTTTT
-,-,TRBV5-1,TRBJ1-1,CASSLAQNTEAFF,TGCGCCAGCAGCTTGGCGCAGAACACTGAAGCTTTCTTT
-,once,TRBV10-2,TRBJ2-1,CASSDPVGGYNEQFF,TGCGCCAGCAGTGACCCCGTTGGAGGGTACAATGAGCAGTTCTTC
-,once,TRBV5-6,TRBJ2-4,CASSRGPGDIQYF,TGTGCCAGCAGCCGGGGGCCCGGGGACATTCAGTACTTC
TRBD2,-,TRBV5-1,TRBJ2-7,CASTRGSSGFGTYEQYF,TGCGCCAGCACCCGCGGGTCTAGCGGTTTTGGCACCTACGAGCAGTACTTC
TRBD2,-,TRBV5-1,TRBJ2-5,CASSLDGLAGETQYF,TGCGCCAGCAGCTTGGACGGACTAGCGGGGGAGACCCAGTACTTC
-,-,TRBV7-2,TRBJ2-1,CASSGGYVHEQFF,TGTGCCAGCAGCGGGGGGTATGTACATGAGCAGTTCTTC
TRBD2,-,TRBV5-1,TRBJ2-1,CASSRGGTTNEQFF,TGCGCCAGCAGCCGCGGGGGGACAACTAATGAGCAGTTCTTC
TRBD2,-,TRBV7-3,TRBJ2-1,CASSLTSGWANEQFF,TGTGCCAGCAGCTTAACTAGCGGGTGGGCTAATGAGCAGTTCTTC